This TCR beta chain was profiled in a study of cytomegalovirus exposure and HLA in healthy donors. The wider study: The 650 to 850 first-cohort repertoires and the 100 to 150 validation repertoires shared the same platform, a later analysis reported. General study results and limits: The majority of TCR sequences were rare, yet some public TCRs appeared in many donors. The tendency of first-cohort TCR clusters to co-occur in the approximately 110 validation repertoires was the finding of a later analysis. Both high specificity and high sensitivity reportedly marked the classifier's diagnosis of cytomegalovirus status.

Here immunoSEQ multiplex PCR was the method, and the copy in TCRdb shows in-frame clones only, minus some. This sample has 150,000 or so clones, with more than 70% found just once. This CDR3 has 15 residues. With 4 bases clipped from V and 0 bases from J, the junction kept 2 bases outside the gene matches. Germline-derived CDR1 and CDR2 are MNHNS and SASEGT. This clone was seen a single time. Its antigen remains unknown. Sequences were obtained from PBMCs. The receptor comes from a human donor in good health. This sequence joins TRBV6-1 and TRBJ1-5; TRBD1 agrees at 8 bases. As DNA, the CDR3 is TGTGCCAGCAGTGGGGACAGGTCTAGCAATCAGCCCCAGCATTTT. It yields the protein CASSGDRSSNQPQHF.